Shown below are 6 T cell receptor beta chains from a single sample sequenced in a study of T cells after somatic rescue of genetic block. Using immunoSEQ multiplex PCR, the repertoire was profiled, and TCRdb retains in-frame clones only, with some absent. The table includes approximately 70,000 clones, just over 90% detected once. The sample consisted of peripheral blood mononuclear cells (PBMCs). The origin of the receptors is a man between 25 and 39 years old.

This clone occurred once. CDR3 sequence reads: CASSPRDRVNEQYF. The CDR3 bases are TGTGCCAGCAGCCCCCGGGACAGGGTAAACGAGCAGTACTTC. This chain links TRBV2 with TRBJ2-7, with TRBD1 matching over 9 bases. V dropped 6 bases and J dropped 5; count of bases not matched to a gene: 8. This CDR3 is 14 amino acids long. Germline assignment: CDR1 SNHLY and CDR2 FYNNEI.

This rearrangement joins TRBV11-2 to TRBJ2-7; maybe TRBD2 (7 bases). Looked up from germline, CDR1 is SGHAT and CDR2 is FQNNGV. Trimming stripped 5 bases from V and 1 base from J, with 21 bases between. CDR3 size: 17 residues. CDR3 sequence (DNA): TGTGCCAGCAGCCCCTGGGGGCGCCTAGCGGTATCCTACGAGCAGTACTTC. Protein product: CASSPWGRLAVSYEQYF.

The chain has TRBV19 and TRBJ2-3, with D possibly TRBD2 on 5 matching bases. Germline V gene lookup returns CDR1 LNHDA and CDR2 SQIVND (reference sequence). The CDR3 loop spans 16 amino acids. V was cut by 6 bases and J by 1 base, with 17 bases left in between. In DNA, the CDR3 is TGTGCCAGTAGAACCCAACTAGGGTGGGGCACAGATACGCAGTATTTT. Residues: CASRTQLGWGTDTQYF.

This chain connects TRBV21-1 to TRBJ2-5. TRBV21-1 is recorded as a pseudogene. This CDR3 comprises 12 residues. The CDR3 sequence: CASSKGGETQYF. CDR3 DNA sequence: TGTGCCAGCAGCAAAGGTGGAGAGACCCAGTACTTC.

The chain is built from TRBV11-2 and TRBJ2-3, with D possibly TRBD2 on 6 matching bases. This CDR3 is built from 16 residues. Germline V gene data show CDR1 as SGHAT and CDR2 as FQNNGV. The germline V and J ends were trimmed by 1 base and 1 base, with 12 bases remaining between them. Here the CDR3 DNA reads TGTGCCAGCAGCTTAGCTCTCCCTAGCGGCACAGATACGCAGTATTTT. The encoded protein is CASSLALPSGTDTQYF.

The CDR3 region is CAIRDTSGDSYEQYF. CDR3 DNA sequence: TGTGCCATCAGGGACACGTCGGGGGACTCCTACGAGCAGTACTTC. V gene TRBV10-3 combines with J gene TRBJ2-7; D might be TRBD2 (6 bases). The CDR3 is made up of 15 amino acids. V lost 6 bases and J lost 0, with 15 bases in between. Germline CDR1 and CDR2: ENHRY and SYGVKD.